This entry is about one T cell receptor beta chain. This specimen comes from a study of blood T cell repertoires in COVID-19. As for the study in general: Acute and convalescent COVID-19 samples came from the United States, Italy and Spain. The analysed material was cDNA or gDNA that came from T cells, B-cell-depleted T cells, or PBMCs.

CDR1 and CDR2 from the germline V gene are LNHDA and SQIVND (reference sequence). The CDR3 covers 16 residues. J lost 6 bases, V lost 2 bases, and 2 bases had no gene match. In the original workflow: Amplification of reference gene primers provided the estimated nucleated cell counts. TCRdb's table, derived via immunoSEQ multiplex PCR, lists solely in-frame clones and lacks some. The V and J calls and clone size were taken over from that table, and D and trimming were inferred from the DNA. The table lists 120,000 to 150,000 clones, under 85% of them singletons. This TCR was recovered from a human donor in a cohort sampled during active COVID-19. The chain links TRBV19 to TRBJ2-4; TRBD2 matches 15 bases. Sequenced: peripheral blood. The CDR3 spells CASSIKGLAGGNIQYF. As DNA, the CDR3 is TGTGCCAGTAGTATAAAGGGACTAGCGGGGGGAAACATTCAGTACTTC.